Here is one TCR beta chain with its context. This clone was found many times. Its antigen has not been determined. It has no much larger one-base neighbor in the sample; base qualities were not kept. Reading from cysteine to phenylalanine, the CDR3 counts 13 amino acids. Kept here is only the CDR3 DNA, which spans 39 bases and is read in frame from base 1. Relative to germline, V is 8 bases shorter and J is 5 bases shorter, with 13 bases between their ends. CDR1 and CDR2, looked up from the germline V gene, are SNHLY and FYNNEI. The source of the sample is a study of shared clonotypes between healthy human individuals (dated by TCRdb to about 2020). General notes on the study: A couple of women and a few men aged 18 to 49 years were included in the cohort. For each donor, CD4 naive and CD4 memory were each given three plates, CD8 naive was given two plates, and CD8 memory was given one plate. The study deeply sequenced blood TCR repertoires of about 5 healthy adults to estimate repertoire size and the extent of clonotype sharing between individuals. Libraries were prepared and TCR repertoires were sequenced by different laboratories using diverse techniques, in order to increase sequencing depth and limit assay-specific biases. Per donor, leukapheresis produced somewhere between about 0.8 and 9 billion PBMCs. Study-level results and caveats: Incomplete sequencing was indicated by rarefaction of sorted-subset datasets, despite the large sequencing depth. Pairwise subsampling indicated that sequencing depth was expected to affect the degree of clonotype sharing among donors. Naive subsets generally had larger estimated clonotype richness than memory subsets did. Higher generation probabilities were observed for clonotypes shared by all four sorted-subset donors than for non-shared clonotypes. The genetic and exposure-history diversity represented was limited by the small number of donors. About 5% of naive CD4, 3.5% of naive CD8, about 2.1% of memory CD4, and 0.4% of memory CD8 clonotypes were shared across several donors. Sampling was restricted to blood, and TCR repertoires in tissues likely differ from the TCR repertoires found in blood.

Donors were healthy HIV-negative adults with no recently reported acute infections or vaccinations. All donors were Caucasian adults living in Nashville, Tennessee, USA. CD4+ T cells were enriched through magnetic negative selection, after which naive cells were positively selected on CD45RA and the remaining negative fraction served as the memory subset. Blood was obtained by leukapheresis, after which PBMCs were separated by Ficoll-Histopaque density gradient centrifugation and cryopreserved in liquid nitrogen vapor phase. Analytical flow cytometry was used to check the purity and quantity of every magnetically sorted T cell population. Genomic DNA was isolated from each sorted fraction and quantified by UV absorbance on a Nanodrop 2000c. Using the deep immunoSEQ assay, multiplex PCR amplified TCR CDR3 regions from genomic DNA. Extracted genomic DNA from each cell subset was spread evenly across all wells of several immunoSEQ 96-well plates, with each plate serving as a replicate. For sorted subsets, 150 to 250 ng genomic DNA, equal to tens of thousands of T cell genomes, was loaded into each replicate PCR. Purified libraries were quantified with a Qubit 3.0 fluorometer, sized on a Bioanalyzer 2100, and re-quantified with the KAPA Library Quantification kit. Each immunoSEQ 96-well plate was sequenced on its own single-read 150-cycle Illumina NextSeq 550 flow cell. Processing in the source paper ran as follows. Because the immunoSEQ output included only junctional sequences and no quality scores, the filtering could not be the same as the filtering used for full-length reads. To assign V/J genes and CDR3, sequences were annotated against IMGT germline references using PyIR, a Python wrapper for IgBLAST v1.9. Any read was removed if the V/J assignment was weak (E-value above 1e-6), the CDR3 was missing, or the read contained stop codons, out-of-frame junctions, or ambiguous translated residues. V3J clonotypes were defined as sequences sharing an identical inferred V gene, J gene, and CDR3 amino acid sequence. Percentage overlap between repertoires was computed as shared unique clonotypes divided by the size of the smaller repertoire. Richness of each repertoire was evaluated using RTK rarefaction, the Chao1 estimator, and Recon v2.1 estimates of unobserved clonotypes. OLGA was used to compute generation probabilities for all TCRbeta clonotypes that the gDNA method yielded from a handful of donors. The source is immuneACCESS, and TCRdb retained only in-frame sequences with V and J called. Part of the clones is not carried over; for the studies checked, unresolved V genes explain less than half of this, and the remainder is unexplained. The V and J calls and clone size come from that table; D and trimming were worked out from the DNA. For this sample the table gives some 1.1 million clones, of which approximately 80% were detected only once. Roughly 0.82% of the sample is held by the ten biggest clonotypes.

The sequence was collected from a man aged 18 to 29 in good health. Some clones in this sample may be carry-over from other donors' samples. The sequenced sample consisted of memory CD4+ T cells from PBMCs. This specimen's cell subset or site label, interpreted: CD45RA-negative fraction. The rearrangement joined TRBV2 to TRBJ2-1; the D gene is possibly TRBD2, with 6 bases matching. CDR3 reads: CASATTGDNEQFF. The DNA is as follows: TGTGCCAGCGCGACTACGGGGGACAATGAGCAGTTCTTC. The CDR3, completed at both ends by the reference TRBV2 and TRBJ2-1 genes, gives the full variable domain EPEVTQTPSHQVTQMGQEVILRCVPISNHLYFYWYRQILGQKVEFLVSFYNNEISEKSEIFDDQFSVERPDGSNFTLKIRSTKLEDSAMYFCASATTGDNEQFFGPGTRLTVL.